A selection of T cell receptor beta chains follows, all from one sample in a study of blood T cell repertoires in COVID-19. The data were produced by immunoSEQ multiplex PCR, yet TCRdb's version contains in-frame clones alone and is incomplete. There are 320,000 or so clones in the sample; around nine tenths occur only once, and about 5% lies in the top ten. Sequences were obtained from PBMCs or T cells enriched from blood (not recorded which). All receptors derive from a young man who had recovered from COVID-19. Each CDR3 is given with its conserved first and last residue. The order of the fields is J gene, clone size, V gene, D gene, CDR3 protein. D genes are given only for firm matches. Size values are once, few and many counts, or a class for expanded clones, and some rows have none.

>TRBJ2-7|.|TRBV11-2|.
CASSLARASTYEQYF
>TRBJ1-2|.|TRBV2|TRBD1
CASSTDRPGFSGYTF
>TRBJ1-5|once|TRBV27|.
CASPRYREISNQPQHF
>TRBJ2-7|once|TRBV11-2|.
CASSFYLQGIEQYF
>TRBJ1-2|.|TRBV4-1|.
CASSQGGGRYYGYTF
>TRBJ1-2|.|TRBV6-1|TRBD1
CASSDFNRGLDYGYTF
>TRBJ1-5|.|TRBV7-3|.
CASSLTRCIKAVDQPQHF
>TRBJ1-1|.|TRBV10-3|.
CAISGDTEAFF
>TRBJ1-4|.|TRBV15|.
CATSRDPQGWEKLFF
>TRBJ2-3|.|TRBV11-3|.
CASSLGSGGAYTDTQYF
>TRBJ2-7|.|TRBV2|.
CATQDNYEQYF
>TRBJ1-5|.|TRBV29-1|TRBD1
CSVLDRVSNQPQHF
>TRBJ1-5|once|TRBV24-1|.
CATGGADHQPQHF
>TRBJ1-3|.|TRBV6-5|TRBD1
CASSFPGQAGNTIYF
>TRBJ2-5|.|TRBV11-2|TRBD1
CASSPTGGWEETQYF
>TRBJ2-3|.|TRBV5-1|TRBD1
CASSLGTGSIDTQYF
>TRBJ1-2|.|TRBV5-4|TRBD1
CASSLGQGGSYGYTF
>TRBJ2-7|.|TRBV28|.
CASSKRYEQYF
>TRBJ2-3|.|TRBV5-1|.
CASSIDPGADTQYF
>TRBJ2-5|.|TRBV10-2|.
CASSLREGGIQETQYF
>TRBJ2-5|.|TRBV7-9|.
CASSLSSQETQYF
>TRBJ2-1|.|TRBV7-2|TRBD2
CASTRLAGGHYNEQFF
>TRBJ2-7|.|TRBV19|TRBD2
CASSIGRGGTYEQYF
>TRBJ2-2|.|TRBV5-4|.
CASSYAYRVKNTGELFF
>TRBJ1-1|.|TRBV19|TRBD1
CASTAPTGAAFF
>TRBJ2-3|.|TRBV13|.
CASSSKLGDTQYF
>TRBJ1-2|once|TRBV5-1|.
CARSLRGGAGYGYTF
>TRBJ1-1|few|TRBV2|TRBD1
CASSAGTGVQNTEAFF
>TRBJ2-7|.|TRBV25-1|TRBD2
CASSLFLAGDGYEQYF
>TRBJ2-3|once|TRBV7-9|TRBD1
CASSLWDRDPTDTQYF
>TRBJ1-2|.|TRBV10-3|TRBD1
CAISELRQGGYGYTF
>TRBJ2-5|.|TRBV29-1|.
CSTHRDNQETQYF
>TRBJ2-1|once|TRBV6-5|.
CASTAVRSYNEQFF
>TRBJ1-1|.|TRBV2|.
CASRRGHANTEAFF
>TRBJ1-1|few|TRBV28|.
CATALGQTPAFF
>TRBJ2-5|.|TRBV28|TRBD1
CASSTPGQTKYQETQYF
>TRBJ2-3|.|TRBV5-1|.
CASSPDYTDTQYF
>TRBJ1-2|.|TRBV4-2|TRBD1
CASSQVRKGAGGYTF
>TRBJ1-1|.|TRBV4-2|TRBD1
CASSQRQGGDTEAFF
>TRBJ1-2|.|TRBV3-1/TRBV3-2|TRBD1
CASSRNRGPYGYTF
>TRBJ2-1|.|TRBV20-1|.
CSAEDYNEQFF
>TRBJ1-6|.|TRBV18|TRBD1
CASSPDRNSPLHF
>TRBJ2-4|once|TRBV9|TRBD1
CASSETGGIKDIQYF
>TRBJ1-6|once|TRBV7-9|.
CASSSEVSPLHF
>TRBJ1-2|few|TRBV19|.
CASSPSVAYGYTF
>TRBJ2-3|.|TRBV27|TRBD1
CASSPGTASTDTQYF
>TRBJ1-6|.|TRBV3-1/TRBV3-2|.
CASSPYPQVPNSPLHF
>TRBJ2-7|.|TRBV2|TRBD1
CASNRQGLSYEQYF
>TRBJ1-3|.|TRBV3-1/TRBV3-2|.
CASSQGTLVSGNTIYF
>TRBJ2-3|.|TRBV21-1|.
CASSKVEDEGAIGPDTQYF
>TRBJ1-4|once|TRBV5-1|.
CASSLEAGDEKLFF